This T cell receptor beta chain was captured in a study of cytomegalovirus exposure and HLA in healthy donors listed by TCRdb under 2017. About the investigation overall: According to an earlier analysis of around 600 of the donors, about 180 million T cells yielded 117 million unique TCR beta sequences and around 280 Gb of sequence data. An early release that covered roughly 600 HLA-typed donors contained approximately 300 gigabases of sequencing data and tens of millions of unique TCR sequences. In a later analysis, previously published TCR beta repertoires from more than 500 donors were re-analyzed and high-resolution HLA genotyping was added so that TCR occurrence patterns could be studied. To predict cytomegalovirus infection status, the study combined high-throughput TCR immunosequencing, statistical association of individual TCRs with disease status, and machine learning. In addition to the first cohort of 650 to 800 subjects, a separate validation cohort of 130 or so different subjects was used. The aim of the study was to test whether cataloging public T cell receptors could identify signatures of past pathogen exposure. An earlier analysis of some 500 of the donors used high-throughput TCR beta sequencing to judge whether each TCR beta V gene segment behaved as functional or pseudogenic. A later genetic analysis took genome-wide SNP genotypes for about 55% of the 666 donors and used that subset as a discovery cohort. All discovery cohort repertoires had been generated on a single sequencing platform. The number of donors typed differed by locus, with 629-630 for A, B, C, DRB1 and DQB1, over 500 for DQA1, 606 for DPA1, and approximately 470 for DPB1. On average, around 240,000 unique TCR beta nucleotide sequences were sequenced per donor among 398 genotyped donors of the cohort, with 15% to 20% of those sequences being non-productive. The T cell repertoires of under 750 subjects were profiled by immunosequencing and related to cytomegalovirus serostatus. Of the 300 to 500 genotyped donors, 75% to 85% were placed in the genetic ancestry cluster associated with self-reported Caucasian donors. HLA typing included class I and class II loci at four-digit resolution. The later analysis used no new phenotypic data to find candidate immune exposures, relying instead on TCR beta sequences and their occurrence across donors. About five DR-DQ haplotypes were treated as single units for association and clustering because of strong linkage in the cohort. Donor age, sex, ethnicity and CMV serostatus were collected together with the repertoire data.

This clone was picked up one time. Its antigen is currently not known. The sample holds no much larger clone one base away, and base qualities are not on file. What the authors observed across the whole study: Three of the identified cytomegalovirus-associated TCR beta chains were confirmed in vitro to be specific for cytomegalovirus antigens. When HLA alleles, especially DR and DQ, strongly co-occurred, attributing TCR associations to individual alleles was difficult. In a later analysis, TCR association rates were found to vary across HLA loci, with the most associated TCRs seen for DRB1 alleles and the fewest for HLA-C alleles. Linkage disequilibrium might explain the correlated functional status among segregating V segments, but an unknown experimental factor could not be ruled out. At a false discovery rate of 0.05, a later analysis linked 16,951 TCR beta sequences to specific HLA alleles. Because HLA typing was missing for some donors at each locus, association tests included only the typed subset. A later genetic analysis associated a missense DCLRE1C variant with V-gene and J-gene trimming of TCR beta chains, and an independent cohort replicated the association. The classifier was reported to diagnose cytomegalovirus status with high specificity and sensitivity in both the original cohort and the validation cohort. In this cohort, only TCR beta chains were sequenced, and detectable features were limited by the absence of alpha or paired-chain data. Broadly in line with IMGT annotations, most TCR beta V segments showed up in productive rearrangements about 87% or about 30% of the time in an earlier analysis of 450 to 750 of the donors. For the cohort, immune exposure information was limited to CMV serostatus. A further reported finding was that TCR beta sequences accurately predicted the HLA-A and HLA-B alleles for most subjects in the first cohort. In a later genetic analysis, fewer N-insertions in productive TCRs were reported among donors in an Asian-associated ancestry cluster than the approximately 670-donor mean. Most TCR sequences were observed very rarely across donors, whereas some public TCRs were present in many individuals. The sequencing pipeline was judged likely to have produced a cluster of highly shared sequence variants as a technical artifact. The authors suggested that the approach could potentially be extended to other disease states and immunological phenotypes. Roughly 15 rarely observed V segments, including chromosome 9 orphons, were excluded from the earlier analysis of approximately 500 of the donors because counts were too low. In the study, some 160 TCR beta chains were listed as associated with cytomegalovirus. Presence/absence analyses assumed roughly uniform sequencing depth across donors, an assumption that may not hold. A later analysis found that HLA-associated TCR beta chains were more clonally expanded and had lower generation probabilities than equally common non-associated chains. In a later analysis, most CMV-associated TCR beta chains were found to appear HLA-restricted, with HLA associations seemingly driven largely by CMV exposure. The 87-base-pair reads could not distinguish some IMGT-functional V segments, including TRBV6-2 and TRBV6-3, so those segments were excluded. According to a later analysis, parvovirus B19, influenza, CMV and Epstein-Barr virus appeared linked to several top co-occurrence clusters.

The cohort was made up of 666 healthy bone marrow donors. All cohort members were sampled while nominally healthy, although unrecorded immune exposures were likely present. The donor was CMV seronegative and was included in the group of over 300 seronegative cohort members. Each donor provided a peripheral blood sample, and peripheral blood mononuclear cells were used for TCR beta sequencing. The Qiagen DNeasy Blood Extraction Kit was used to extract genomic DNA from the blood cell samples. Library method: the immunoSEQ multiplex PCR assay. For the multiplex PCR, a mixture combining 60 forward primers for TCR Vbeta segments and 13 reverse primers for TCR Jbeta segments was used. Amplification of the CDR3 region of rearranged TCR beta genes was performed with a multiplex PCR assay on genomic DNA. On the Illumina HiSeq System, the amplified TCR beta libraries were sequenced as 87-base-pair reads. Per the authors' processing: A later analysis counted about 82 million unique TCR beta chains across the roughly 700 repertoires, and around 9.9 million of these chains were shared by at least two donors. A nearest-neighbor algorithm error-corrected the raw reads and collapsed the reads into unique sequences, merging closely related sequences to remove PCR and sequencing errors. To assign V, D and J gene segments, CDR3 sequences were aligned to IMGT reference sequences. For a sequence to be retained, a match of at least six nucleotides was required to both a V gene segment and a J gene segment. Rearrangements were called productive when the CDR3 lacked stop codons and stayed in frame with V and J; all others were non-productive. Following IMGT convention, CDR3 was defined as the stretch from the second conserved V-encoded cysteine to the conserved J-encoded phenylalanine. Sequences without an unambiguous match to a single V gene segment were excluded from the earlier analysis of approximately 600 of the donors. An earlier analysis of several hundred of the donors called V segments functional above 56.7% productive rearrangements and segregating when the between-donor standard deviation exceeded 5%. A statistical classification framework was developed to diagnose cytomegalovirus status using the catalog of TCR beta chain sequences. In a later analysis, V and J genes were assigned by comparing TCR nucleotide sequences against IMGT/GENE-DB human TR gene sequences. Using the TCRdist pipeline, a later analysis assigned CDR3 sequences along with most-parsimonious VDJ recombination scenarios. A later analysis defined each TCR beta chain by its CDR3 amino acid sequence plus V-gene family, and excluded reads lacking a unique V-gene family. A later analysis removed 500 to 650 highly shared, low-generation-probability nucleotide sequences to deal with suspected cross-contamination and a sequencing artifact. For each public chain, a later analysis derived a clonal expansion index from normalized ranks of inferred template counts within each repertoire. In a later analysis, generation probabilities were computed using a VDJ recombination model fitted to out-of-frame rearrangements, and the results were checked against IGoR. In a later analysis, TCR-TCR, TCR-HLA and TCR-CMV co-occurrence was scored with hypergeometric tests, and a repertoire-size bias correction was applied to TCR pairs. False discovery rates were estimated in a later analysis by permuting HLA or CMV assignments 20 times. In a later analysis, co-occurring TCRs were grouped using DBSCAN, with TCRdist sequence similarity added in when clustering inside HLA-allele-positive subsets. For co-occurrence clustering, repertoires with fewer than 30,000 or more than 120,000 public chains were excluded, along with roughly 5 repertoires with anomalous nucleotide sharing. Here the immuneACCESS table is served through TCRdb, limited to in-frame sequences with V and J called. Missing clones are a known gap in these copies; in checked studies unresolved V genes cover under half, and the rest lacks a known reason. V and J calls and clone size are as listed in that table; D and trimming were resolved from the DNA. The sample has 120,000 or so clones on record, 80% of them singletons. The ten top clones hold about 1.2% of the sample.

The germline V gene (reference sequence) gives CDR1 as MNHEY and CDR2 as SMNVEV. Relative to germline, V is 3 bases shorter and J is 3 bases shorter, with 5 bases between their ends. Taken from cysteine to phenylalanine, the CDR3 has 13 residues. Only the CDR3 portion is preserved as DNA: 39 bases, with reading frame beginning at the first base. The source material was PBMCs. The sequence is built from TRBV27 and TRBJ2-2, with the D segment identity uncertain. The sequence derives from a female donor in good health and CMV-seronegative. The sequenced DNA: TGTGCCAGCAGTTTCCGAGACACCGGGGAGCTGTTTTTT. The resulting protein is CASSFRDTGELFF.